Listed below are T cell receptor beta chains from one sample, sequenced in a study of metastatic and nonmetastatic thyroid tumors. TCRdb re-processed the PCR reads through MiXCR. The sample gives fewer than 40,000 clones, about 15% of which show up once; over 15% is in the top ten. Sequencing was done on a sample of blood. The origin of the receptors is a male donor with papillary thyroid cancer or a benign thyroid nodule (not recorded which). Some clones in this sample may be carry-over from other donors' samples. Each CDR3 is given with its conserved first and last residue. Each record gives: V gene, D gene, clone size, J gene, CDR3 protein, CDR3 DNA. The D gene is left open where the match is weak. Clone size appears in some rows only: once, few, many, or a class for an expanded clone.

TRBV7-3	.	many	TRBJ2-2	CASSFRPQGNGELFF	TGTGCCAGCAGCTTTCGCCCCCAGGGCAACGGGGAGCTGTTTTTT
TRBV18	.	many	TRBJ1-2	CASSPSTERGYTF	TGTGCCAGCTCACCCAGTACGGAAAGGGGCTACACCTTC
TRBV6-1	.	many	TRBJ1-1	CASRGDLVMVTEAFF	TGTGCCAGCAGAGGAGATCTGGTGATGGTCACTGAAGCTTTCTTT
TRBV25-1	.	many	TRBJ1-2	CASSSGALAGYTF	TGTGCCAGCAGTTCCGGGGCCCTCGCAGGCTACACCTTC
TRBV5-1	.	medium-sized	TRBJ2-1	CASSLAQGYNEQFF	TGCGCCAGCAGCTTGGCTCAGGGATACAATGAGCAGTTCTTC
TRBV6-1	TRBD1	few	TRBJ2-5	CASSEGGQEETQHF	TGTGCCAGTAGTGAAGGGGGACAGGAAGAGACCCAGCACTTC
TRBV18	TRBD1	many	TRBJ2-7	CASSPSRDSSYEQYF	TGTGCCAGCTCACCAAGCCGGGACAGCTCCTACGAGCAGTACTTC
TRBV6-6	TRBD2	many	TRBJ2-3	CASSSLAGYADTQYF	TGTGCCAGCAGTTCTCTAGCGGGATATGCAGATACGCAGTATTTT
TRBV6-1	TRBD1	many	TRBJ1-1	CASSSTGGNNEAFF	TGTGCCAGCAGTTCGACAGGGGGAAATAATGAAGCTTTCTTT
TRBV5-7	.	many	TRBJ1-3	CASSWKGVRMYF	TGTGCCAGCAGCTGGAAAGGGGTCCGAATGTATTTT
TRBV12-3/TRBV12-4	.	many	TRBJ2-4	CASRHTGLPADIQYF	TGTGCCAGCAGACACACGGGACTCCCGGCGGACATTCAGTACTTC
TRBV7-9	TRBD2	few	TRBJ2-5	CASGRGALETQYF	TGTGCCAGCGGGCGGGGGGCGTTGGAGACCCAGTACTTC
TRBV5-1	.	many	TRBJ2-3	CASSLVWRGTDTQYF	TGCGCCAGCAGCTTGGTTTGGAGGGGCACAGATACGCAGTATTTT
TRBV30	.	.	TRBJ1-1	CALMLEGRTEAFF	TGTGCCTTGATGTTGGAGGGGAGGACTGAAGCTTTCTTT
TRBV5-1	.	many	TRBJ2-7	CASSIPGTSSYEQYF	TGCGCCAGCAGCATCCCCGGGACGAGCTCCTACGAGCAGTACTTC
TRBV5-6	.	.	TRBJ2-2	CASSLEGLNTGELFF	TGTGCCAGCAGCCTCGAGGGTTTGAACACCGGGGAGCTGTTTTTT
TRBV7-8	.	many	TRBJ2-7	CASSLLLSYEQYF	TGTGCCAGCAGCTTACTGTTGTCCTACGAGCAGTACTTC
TRBV2	TRBD2	many	TRBJ2-7	CASSPGLAGKIYEQYF	TGTGCCAGCAGCCCCGGACTAGCGGGAAAGATCTACGAGCAGTACTTC
TRBV11-2	.	.	TRBJ2-7	CASSASSYEQYF	TGTGCCAGCAGCGCGAGCTCATACGAACAGTACTTC
TRBV20-1	TRBD1	many	TRBJ1-5	CSATTGADQPQHF	TGCAGTGCTACCACAGGGGCGGATCAGCCCCAGCATTTT
TRBV4-3	.	many	TRBJ2-5	CASSPGGQVGETQYF	TGCGCCAGCAGCCCCGGGGGGCAGGTGGGAGAGACCCAGTACTTC
TRBV7-9	.	many	TRBJ1-6	CASSQQGTGSPLHF	TGTGCCAGCAGCCAGCAGGGAACTGGATCACCCCTCCACTTT
TRBV3-1	TRBD2	many	TRBJ2-1	CASSQWREGRQEQFF	TGTGCCAGCAGCCAATGGCGGGAGGGCCGACAGGAGCAGTTCTTC
TRBV7-2	TRBD1	medium-sized	TRBJ1-2	CASSSDREHGYTF	TGTGCCAGCAGCTCGGACAGGGAACATGGCTACACCTTC
TRBV9	.	.	TRBJ1-1	CASSVRLNTEAFF	TGTGCCAGCAGCGTCAGGTTGAACACTGAAGCTTTCTTC
TRBV7-8	TRBD1	many	TRBJ2-2	CASLQGRTTGELFF	TGTGCCAGCCTACAGGGGCGGACCACCGGGGAGCTGTTTTTT
TRBV3-1	.	many	TRBJ2-4	CASSQAGALAKNIQYF	TGTGCCAGCAGCCAAGCGGGGGCTCTAGCCAAAAACATTCAGTACTTC
TRBV27	.	many	TRBJ2-7	CASRSRDFVHEQYF	TGTGCCAGCCGTTCGCGGGACTTTGTCCACGAGCAGTACTTC
TRBV20-1	.	many	TRBJ1-4	CSAHPPGPRNEKLFF	TGCAGTGCGCACCCTCCGGGACCGCGGAATGAAAAACTGTTTTTT
TRBV6-1	TRBD1	.	TRBJ1-2	CASSRGQPKINHGYTF	TGTGCCAGCAGCCGGGGACAGCCGAAAATCAACCATGGCTACACCTTC
TRBV10-3	TRBD1	few	TRBJ2-1	CALRAGTGNYNEQFF	TGTGCCCTAAGGGCCGGGACAGGGAATTACAATGAGCAGTTCTTC
TRBV11-3	TRBD1	many	TRBJ2-7	CASSLGDRSNYEQYF	TGTGCCAGCAGCTTAGGGGACAGGTCTAACTACGAGCAGTACTTC
TRBV6-1	TRBD1	.	TRBJ1-3	CASSEVGQRGNTIYF	TGTGCCAGCAGTGAAGTGGGACAGCGTGGAAACACCATATATTTT
TRBV19	TRBD2	.	TRBJ2-2	CASSITGRAGELFF	TGTGCCAGTAGTATTACCGGGAGGGCCGGGGAGCTGTTTTTT
TRBV20-1	.	many	TRBJ1-1	CSAREPLEAFF	TGCAGTGCTAGAGAACCTTTAGAAGCTTTCTTT
TRBV19	.	few	TRBJ2-1	CASRISGRSYEQFF	TGTGCCAGTCGTATAAGTGGGAGGTCCTATGAGCAGTTCTTC
TRBV30	.	few	TRBJ2-6	CAGMGLTGALVLTF	TGTGCCGGGATGGGGTTAACGGGGGCCTTGGTCCTGACTTTC
TRBV5-1	.	.	TRBJ1-1	CASSIGLPLGTEDFF	TGCGCCAGCAGCATCGGACTTCCGTTGGGCACTGAAGATTTCTTT
TRBV7-3	.	.	TRBJ2-1	CASSLNRGGEQFF	TGTGCCAGCAGCTTAAATAGAGGGGGGGAGCAGTTCTTC
TRBV6-1	TRBD1	few	TRBJ1-5	CASRTGGAGQPQHF	TGTGCCAGCAGGACAGGGGGAGCGGGTCAGCCCCAGCATTTT
TRBV9	TRBD1	.	TRBJ2-7	CASSYGTGSREQYF	TGTGCCAGCAGCTACGGGACAGGTTCTAGGGAGCAGTACTTC
TRBV28	.	many	TRBJ1-6	CATIQGLSYNSPLHF	TGTGCCACCATCCAGGGTCTCTCCTATAATTCACCCCTCCACTTT
TRBV20-1	TRBD2	.	TRBJ2-7	CSARGQSSGSYEQYF	TGCAGTGCTAGAGGTCAGTCTAGCGGCTCCTACGAGCAGTACTTC